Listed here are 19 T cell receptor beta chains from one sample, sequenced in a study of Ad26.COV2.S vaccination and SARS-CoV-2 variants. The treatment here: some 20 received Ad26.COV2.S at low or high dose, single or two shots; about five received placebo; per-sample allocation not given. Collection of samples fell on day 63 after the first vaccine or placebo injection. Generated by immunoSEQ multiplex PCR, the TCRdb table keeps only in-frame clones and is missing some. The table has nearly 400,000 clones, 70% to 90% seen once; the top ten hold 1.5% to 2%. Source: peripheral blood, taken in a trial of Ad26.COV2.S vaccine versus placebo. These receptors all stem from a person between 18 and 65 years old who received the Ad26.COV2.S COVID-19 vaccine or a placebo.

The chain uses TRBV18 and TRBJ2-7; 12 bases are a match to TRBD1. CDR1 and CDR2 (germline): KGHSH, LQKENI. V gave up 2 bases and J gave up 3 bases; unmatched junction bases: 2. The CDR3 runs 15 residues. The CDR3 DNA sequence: TGTGCCAGCTCACCAGGGACAGGGGGCCTCTACGAGCAGTACTTC. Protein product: CASSPGTGGLYEQYF.

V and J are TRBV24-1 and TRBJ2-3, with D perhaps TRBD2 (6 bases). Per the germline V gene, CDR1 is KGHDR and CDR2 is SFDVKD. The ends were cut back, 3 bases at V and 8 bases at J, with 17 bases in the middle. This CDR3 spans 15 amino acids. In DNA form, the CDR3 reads TGTGCCACCAGTGATCGGAGGGACGCGCGGGGTACGCAGTATTTT. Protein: CATSDRRDARGTQYF.

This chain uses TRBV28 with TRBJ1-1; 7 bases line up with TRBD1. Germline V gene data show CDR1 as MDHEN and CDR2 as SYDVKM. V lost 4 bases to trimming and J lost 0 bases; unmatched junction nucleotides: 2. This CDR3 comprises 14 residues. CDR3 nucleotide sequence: TGTGCCAGCAGTTCAGGGGGTCTGAACACTGAAGCTTTCTTT. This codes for CASSSGGLNTEAFF.

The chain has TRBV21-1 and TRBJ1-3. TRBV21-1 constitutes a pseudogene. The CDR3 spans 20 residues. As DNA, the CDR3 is TGTGCCAGCAGCAAAAGGAAGCCCGGGACGGCGGGTCAGGATGGAAACACCATATATTTT. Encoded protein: CASSKRKPGTAGQDGNTIYF.

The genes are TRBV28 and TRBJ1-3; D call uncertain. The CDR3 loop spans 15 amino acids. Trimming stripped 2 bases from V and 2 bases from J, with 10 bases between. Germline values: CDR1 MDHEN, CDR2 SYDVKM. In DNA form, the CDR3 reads TGTGCCAGCAGTTTAATGCTCCGGGCTGGAAACACCATATATTTT. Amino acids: CASSLMLRAGNTIYF. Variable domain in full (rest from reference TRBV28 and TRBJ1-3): DVKVTQSSRYLVKRTGEKVFLECVQDMDHENMFWYRQDPGLGLRLIYFSYDVKMKEKGDIPEGYSVSREKKERFSLILESASTNQTSMYLCASSLMLRAGNTIYFGEGSWLTVV.

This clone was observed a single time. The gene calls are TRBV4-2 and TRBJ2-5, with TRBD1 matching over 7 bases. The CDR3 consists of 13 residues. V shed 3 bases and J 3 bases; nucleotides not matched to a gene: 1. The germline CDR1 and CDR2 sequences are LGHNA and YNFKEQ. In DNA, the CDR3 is TGTGCCAGCAGCCAGGGACAGAAAGAGACCCAGTACTTC. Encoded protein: CASSQGQKETQYF.

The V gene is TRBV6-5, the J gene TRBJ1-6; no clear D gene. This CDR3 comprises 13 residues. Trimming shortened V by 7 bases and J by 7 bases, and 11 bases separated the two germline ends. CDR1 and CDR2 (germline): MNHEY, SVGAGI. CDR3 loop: CASTPMENSPLHF. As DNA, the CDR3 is TGTGCCAGCACCCCAATGGAAAATTCACCCCTCCACTTT.

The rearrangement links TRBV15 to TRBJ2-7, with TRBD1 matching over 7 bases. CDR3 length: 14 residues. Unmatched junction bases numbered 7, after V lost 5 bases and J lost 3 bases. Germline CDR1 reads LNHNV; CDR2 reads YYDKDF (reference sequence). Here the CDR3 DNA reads TGTGCCACCAGCCCACGGCAGGGGGTCTACGAGCAGTACTTC. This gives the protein CATSPRQGVYEQYF.

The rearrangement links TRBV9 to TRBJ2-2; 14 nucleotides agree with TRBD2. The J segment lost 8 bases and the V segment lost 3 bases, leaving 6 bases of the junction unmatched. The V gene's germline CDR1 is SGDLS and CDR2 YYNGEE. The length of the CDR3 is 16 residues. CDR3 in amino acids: CASSAGLAGARGELFF. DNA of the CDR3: TGTGCCAGCAGCGCGGGACTAGCGGGAGCTAGGGGGGAGCTGTTTTTT. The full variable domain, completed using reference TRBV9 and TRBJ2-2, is DSGVTQTPKHLITATGQRVTLRCSPRSGDLSVYWYQQSLDQGLQFLIQYYNGEERAKGNILERFSAQQFPDLHSELNLSSLELGDSALYFCASSAGLAGARGELFFGEGSRLTVL.

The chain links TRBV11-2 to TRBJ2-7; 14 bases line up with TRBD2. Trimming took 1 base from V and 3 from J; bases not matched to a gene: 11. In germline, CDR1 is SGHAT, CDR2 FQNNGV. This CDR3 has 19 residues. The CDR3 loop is CASSLASGTSGRRSYEQYF. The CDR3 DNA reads TGTGCCAGCAGCTTAGCCTCCGGGACTAGCGGGAGAAGGAGCTACGAGCAGTACTTC.

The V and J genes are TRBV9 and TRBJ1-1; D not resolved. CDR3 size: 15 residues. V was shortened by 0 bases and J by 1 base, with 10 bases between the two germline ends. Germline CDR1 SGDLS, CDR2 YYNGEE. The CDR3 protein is CASSVGQVANTEAFF. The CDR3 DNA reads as TGTGCCAGCAGCGTAGGCCAGGTAGCGAACACTGAAGCTTTCTTT.

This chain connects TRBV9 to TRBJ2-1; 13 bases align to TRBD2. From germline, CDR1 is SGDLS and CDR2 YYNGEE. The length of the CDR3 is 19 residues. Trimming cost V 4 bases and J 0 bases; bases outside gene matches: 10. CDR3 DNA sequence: TGTGCCAGCAGCCCTAGGGGGGGACTAGCGGGAAGCTCCTACAATGAGCAGTTCTTC. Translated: CASSPRGGLAGSSYNEQFF.

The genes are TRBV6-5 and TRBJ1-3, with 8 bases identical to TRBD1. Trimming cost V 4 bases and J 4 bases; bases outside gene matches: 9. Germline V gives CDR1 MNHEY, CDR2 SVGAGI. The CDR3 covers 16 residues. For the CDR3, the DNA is TGTGCCAGCAGTTTCCAGACAGGGGCGGGAGGAAACACCATATATTTT. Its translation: CASSFQTGAGGNTIYF.

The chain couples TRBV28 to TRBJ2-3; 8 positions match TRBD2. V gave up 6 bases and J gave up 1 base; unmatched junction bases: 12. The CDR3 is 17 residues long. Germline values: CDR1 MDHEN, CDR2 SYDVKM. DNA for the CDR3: TGTGCCAGCAGCCGGAGGAGTAGCGGGACGGGCACAGATACGCAGTATTTT. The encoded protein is CASSRRSSGTGTDTQYF.

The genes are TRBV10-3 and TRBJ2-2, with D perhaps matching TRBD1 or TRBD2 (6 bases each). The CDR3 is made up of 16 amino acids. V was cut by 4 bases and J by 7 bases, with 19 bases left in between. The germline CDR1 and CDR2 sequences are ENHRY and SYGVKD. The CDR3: CAISGGGLVGFGELFF. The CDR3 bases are TGTGCCATCAGTGGAGGGGGGCTAGTCGGATTCGGGGAGCTGTTTTTT.

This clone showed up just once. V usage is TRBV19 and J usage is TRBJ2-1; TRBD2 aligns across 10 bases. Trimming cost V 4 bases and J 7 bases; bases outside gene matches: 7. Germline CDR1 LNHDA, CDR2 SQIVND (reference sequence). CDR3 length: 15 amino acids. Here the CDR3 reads CASSTRPTSGNEQFF. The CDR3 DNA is TGTGCCAGTAGTACCCGGCCGACTAGCGGGAATGAGCAGTTCTTC.

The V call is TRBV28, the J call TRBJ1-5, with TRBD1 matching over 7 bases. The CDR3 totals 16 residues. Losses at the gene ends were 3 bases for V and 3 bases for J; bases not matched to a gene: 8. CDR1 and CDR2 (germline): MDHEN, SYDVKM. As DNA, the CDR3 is TGTGCCAGCAGTTTTATGACAGGGATCACCAATCAGCCCCAGCATTTT. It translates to CASSFMTGITNQPQHF.

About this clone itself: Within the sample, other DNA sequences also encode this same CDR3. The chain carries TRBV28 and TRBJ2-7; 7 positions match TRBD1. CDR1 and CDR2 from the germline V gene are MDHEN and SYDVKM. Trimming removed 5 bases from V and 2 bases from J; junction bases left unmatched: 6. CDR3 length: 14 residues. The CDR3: CASSPGQAPYEQYF. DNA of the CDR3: TGTGCCAGCAGTCCCGGACAGGCTCCCTACGAGCAGTACTTC.

As DNA, the CDR3 is TGTGCCAGCACTCCTCCCCAAACAGACACCGGGGAGCTGTTTTTT. Its protein is CASTPPQTDTGELFF. This chain links TRBV28 with TRBJ2-2; D not resolved. V was shortened by 7 bases and J by 3 bases, with 15 bases between the two germline ends. The CDR3 has 15 amino acids. Germline values: CDR1 MDHEN, CDR2 SYDVKM.